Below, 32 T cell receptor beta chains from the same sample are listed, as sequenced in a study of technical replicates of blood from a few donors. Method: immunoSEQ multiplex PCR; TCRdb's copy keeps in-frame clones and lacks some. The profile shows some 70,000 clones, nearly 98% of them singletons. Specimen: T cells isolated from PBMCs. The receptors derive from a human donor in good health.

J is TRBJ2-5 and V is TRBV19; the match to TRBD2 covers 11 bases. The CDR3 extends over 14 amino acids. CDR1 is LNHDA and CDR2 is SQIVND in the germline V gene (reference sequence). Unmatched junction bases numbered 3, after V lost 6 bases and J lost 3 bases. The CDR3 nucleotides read TGTGCCAGTAGCCAGGGACTAGCGGAAGAGACCCAGTACTTC. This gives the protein CASSQGLAEETQYF.

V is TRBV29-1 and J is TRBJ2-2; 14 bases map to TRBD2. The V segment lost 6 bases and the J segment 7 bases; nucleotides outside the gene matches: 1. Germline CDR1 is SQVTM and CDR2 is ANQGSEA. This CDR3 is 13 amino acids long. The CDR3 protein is CSVGTSGGGELFF. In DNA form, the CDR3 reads TGCAGCGTGGGGACTAGCGGGGGCGGGGAGCTGTTTTTT.

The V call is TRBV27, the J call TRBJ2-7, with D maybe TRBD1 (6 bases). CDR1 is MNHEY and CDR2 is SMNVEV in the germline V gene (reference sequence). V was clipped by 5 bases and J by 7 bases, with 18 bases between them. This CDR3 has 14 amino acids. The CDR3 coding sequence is TGTGCCAGCAGTCCAGGGGACATTCCGAGGGAGCAGTACTTC. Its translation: CASSPGDIPREQYF.

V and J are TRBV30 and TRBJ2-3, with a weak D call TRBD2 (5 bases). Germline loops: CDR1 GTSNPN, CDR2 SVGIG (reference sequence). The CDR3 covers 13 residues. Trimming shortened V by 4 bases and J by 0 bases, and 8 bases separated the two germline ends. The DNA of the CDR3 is TGTGCCTGGATAGCGTCCAGCACAGATACGCAGTATTTT. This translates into CAWIASSTDTQYF.

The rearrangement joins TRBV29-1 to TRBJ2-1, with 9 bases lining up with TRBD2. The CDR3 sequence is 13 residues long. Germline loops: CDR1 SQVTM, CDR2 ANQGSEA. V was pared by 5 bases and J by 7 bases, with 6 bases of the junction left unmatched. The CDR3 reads CSVISGRRNEQFF. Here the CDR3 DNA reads TGCAGCGTTATTAGCGGGAGAAGAAATGAGCAGTTCTTC.

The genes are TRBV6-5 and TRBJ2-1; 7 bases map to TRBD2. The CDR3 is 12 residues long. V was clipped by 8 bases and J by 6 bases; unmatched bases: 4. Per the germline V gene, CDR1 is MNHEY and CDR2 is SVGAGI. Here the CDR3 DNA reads TGTGCCAGCCTCTCTAGCGGCAATGAGCAGTTCTTC. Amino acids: CASLSSGNEQFF.

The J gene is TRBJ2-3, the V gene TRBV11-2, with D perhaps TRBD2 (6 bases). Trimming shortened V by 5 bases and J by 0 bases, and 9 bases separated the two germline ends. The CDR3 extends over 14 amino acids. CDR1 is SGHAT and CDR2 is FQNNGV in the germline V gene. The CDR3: CASSPGVSTDTQYF. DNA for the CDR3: TGTGCCAGCAGCCCGGGGGTTAGCACAGATACGCAGTATTTT.

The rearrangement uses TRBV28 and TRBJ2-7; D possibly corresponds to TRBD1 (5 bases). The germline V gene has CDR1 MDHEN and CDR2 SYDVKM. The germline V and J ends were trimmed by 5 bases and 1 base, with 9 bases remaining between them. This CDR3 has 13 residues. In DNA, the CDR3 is TGTGCCAGCAGTATAGACAGTTCCTACGAGCAGTACTTC. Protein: CASSIDSSYEQYF.

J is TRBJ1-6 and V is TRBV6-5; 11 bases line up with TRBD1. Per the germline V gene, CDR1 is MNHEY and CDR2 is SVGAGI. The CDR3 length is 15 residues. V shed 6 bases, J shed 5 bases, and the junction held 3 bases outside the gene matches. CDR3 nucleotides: TGTGCCAGCAGGCAGGGACAGGGGGATAATTCACCCCTCCACTTT. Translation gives CASRQGQGDNSPLHF.

CDR3 protein: CASSQVFSEKLFF. The DNA for the CDR3 is TGCGCCAGCAGCCAAGTGTTTAGCGAAAAACTGTTTTTT. This chain joins TRBV4-1 and TRBJ1-4; no definite D call. CDR1 MGHRA and CDR2 YSYEKL come from the germline V gene. V was trimmed by 1 base and J by 8 bases, leaving 8 bases between them. The CDR3 totals 13 residues.

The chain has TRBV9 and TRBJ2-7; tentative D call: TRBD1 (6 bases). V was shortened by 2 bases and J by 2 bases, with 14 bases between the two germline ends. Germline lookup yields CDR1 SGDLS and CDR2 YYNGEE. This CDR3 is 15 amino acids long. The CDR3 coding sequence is TGTGCCAGCAGCGTGGACTTAGGGGGTACCTACGAGCAGTACTTC. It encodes CASSVDLGGTYEQYF.

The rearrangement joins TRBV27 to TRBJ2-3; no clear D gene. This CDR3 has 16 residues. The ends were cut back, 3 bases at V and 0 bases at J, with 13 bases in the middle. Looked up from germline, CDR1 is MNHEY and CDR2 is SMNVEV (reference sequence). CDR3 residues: CASSLAEVPSTDTQYF. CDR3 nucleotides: TGTGCCAGCAGTTTGGCGGAAGTTCCTAGCACAGATACGCAGTATTTT.

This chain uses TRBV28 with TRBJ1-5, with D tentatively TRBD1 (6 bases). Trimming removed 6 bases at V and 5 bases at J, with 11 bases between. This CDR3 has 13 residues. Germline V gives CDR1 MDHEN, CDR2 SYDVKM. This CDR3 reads CASSLGGDQPQHF. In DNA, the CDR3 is TGTGCCAGCAGCTTAGGGGGGGATCAGCCCCAGCATTTT.

CDR3 in DNA: TGTGCCAGCAGCTTTTTAGCGGGACTGGACGCCTACGAGCAGTACTTC. Protein sequence: CASSFLAGLDAYEQYF. The chain links TRBV5-6 to TRBJ2-7; TRBD2 aligns across 8 bases. Germline CDR1 reads SGHDT; CDR2 reads YYEEEE. The CDR3 has 16 residues. The V and J ends lost 2 bases and 2 bases, in that order; junction bases with no gene match: 9.

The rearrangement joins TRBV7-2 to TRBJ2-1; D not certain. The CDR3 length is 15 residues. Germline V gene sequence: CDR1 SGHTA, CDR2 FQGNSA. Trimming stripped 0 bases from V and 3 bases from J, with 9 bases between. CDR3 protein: CASSLAWADYNEQFF. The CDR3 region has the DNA TGTGCCAGCAGCTTAGCTTGGGCCGACTACAATGAGCAGTTCTTC.

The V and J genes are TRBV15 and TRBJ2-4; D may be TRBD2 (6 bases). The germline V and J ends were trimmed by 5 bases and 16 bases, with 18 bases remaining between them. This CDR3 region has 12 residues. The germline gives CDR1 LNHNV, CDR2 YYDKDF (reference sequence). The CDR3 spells CATSFTGVFVYF. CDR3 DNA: TGTGCCACCAGCTTTACGGGAGTGTTCGTTTACTTC.

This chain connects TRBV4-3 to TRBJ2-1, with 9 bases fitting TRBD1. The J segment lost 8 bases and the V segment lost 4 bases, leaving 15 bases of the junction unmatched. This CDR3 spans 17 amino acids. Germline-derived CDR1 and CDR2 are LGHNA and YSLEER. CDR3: CASSPNRWPQGADEQFF. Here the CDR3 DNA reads TGCGCCAGCAGCCCGAATAGGTGGCCACAGGGGGCCGATGAGCAGTTCTTC.

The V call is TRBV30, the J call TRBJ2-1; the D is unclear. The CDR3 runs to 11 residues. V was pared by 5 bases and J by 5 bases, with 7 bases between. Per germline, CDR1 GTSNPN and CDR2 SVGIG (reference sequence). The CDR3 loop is CAWGRNNEQFF. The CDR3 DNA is TGTGCCTGGGGCAGAAACAATGAGCAGTTCTTC.

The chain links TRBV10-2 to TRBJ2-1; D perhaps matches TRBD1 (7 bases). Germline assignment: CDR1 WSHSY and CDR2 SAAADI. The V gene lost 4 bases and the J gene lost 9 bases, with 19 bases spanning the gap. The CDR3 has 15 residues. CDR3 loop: CASSGWGAQGGEQFF. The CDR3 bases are TGCGCCAGCAGTGGATGGGGGGCCCAGGGGGGTGAGCAGTTCTTC.

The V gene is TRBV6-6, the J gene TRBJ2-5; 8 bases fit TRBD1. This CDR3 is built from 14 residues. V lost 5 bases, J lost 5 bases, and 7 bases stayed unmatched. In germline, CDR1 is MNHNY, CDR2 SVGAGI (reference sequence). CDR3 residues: CASSTRQGPETQYF. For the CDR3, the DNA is TGTGCCAGCAGTACCCGACAGGGGCCGGAGACCCAGTACTTC.

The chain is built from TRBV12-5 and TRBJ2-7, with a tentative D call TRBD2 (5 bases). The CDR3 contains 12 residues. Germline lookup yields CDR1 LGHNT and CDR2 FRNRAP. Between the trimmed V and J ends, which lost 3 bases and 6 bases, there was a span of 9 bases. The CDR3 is CASGFGEGEQYF. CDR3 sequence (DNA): TGTGCTAGTGGTTTTGGCGAGGGCGAGCAGTACTTC. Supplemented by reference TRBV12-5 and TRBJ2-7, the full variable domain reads DARVTQTPRHKVTEMGQEVTMRCQPILGHNTVFWYRQTMMQGLELLAYFRNRAPLDDSGMPKDRFSAEMPDATLATLKIQPSEPRDSAVYFCASGFGEGEQYFGPGTRLTVT.

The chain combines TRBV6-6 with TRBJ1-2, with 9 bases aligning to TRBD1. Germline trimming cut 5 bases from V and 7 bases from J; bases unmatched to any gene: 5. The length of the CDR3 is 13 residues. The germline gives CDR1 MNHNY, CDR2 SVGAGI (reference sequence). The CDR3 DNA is TGTGCCAGCAGTACGCCGGGACAGGGTGGCTACACCTTC. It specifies CASSTPGQGGYTF.

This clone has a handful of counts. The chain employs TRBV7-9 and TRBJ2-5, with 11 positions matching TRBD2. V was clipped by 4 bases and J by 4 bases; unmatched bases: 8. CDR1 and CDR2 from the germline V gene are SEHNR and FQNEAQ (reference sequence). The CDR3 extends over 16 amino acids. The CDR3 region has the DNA TGTGCCAGCAGCTCAAGGACTAGCGGGTTTGGAGAGACCCAGTACTTC. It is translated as CASSSRTSGFGETQYF.

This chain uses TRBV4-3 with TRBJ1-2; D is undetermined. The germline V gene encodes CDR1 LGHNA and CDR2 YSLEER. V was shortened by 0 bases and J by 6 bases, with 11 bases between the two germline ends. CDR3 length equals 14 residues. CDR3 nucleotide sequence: TGCGCCAGCAGCCAAGAATACGGGGTCGATGGCTACACCTTC. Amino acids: CASSQEYGVDGYTF.

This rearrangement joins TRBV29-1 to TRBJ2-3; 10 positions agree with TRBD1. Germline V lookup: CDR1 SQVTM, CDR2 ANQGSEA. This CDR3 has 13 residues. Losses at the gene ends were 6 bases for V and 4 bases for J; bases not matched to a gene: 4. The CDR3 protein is CSVGTGAADTQYF. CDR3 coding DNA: TGCAGCGTCGGGACAGGGGCGGCAGATACGCAGTATTTT.

CDR3 DNA sequence: TGTGCCACCAAGGACGGGACAGCTACCTACGAGCAGTACTTC. Its translation is CATKDGTATYEQYF. The rearrangement joins TRBV28 to TRBJ2-7; the match to TRBD1 covers 7 bases. Germline CDR1 MDHEN, CDR2 SYDVKM. The CDR3 is 14 residues long. With 10 bases clipped from V and 2 bases from J, the junction kept 11 bases outside the gene matches.

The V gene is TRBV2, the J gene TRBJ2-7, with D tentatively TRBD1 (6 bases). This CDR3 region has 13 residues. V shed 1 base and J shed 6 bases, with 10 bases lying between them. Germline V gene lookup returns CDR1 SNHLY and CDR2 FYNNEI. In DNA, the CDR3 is TGTGCCAGCAGTGAAGGACAGGCTGGCGAGCAGTACTTC. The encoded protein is CASSEGQAGEQYF.

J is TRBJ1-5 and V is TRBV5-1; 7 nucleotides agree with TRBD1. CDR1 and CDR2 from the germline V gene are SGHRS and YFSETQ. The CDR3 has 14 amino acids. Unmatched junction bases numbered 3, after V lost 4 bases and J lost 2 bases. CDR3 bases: TGCGCCAGCAGCATAACAGGGGGCAATCAGCCCCAGCATTTT. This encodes CASSITGGNQPQHF.

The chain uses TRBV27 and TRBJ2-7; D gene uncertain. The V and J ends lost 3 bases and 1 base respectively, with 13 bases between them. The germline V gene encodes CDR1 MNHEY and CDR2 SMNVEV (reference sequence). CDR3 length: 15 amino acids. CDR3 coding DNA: TGTGCCAGCAGTTTTTCCGGAGAAAGGTCCTACGAGCAGTACTTC. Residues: CASSFSGERSYEQYF.

The CDR3 bases are TGTGCCAGCAGCTCCAGGGGGACTGGAAACACCATATATTTT. Protein sequence: CASSSRGTGNTIYF. The chain joins TRBV7-9 to TRBJ1-3, with 7 nucleotides matching TRBD1. Unmatched junction bases numbered 2, after V lost 4 bases and J lost 2 bases. The CDR3 covers 14 residues. Germline V gene lookup returns CDR1 SEHNR and CDR2 FQNEAQ (reference sequence).

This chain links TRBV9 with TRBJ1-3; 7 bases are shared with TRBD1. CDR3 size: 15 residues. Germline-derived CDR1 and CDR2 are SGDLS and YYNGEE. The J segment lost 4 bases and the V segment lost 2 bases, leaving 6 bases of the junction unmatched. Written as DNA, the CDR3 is TGTGCCAGCAGCGTGGGACAGACAAGGGGAAACACCATATATTTT. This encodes CASSVGQTRGNTIYF.

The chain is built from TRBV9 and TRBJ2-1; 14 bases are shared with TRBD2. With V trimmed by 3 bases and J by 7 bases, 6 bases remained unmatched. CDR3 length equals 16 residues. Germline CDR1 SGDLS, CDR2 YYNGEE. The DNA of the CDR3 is TGTGCCAGCAGCGAAACCGGGACTAGCGGGAGTAATGAGCAGTTCTTC. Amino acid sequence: CASSETGTSGSNEQFF.